This T cell receptor (beta chain) was obtained from a study of blood T cell repertoires in COVID-19. Study-level background: Spain, Italy and the United States supplied samples that represented acute and convalescent COVID-19. The analysed material was cDNA or gDNA that came from T cells, B-cell-depleted T cells, or PBMCs.

Authors' analysis steps: Reference gene primers were amplified, and this amplification served to estimate nucleated cell counts. Data came from immunoSEQ multiplex PCR; TCRdb stores just in-frame clones and leaves some out. V and J calls and clone size are those listed in that table; D and trimming were worked out from the DNA. The sample records approximately 320,000 clones, 85% being singletons. Germline V gene lookup returns CDR1 MNHNY and CDR2 SVGAGI (reference sequence). The CDR3 sequence is 15 residues long. Trimming stripped 4 bases from V and 3 bases from J, with 15 bases between. The receptor's source is a human donor in a cohort sampled during active COVID-19. V is TRBV6-6 and J is TRBJ1-1; D possibly corresponds to TRBD1 (6 bases). Sequencing was carried out using peripheral blood. Written as DNA, the CDR3 is TGTGCCAGCAGTTCAAGACCCAGGGGAGACACTGAAGCTTTCTTT. Translating it yields CASSSRPRGDTEAFF.